The sequence of this TCR beta chain was determined in a study of CD8 T cells in Susac syndrome. In contrast to the negatively isolated CD8+ and CD4+ T cells, TEMRA cells were FACS-enriched. Looked up from germline, CDR1 is ENHRY and CDR2 is SYGVKD. The CDR3 contains 13 residues. V dropped 11 bases and J dropped 0 bases, with 13 bases sitting between them. Random-hexamer reverse transcription was applied to about 0.5 to 1 ug RNA. TCRdb reprocessed the immunoSEQ multiplex PCR reads with MiXCR, giving one entry per CDR3 protein. The table lists about 150,000 distinct CDR3 sequences, 85% to 95% of them singletons.

The gene calls are TRBV10-3 and TRBJ1-2, with a possible D match to TRBD1 (5 bases). The TCR originated in a human donor with multiple sclerosis. Sequencing used CD8+ T cells from PBMCs. CDR3 nucleotides: TGTGCCGTGGGGACCGCAGCTAACTATGGCTACACCTTC. Protein: CAVGTAANYGYTF.